What follows are 29 T cell receptor beta chains derived from one specimen sequenced in a study of blood T cell repertoires in COVID-19. Libraries were prepared by immunoSEQ multiplex PCR; TCRdb keeps only in-frame clonotypes and omits some of them. The sample has about 200,000 clones, 86% seen once; the top ten hold over 4.5%. The sequencing input was peripheral blood. The receptors were gathered from a man aged 80 or over with acute or convalescent COVID-19.

Concerning this clone itself: Sequence at one end of the junction differs from germline and may be a read error. The chain uses TRBV11-2 and TRBJ2-2; maybe TRBD1 (5 bases). Germline values: CDR1 SGHAT, CDR2 FQNNGV. The CDR3 contains 16 residues. CDR3 sequence reads: CASSLDSLFNTGELFF. The DNA of the CDR3 is TGTGCCAGCAGCCTAGACAGTCTTTTTAACACCGGGGAGCTGTTTTTT.

J is TRBJ2-7 and V is TRBV30; 8 bases map to TRBD2. Unmatched junction bases numbered 11, after V lost 3 bases and J lost 7 bases. Per germline, CDR1 GTSNPN and CDR2 SVGIG (reference sequence). This CDR3 region has 14 residues. CDR3 amino acids: CAWSAGTRASEQYF. The CDR3 coding sequence is TGTGCCTGGAGCGCGGGGACTAGAGCGAGTGAGCAGTACTTC. Complete variable domain (other parts from reference TRBV30 and TRBJ2-7): SQTIHQWPATLVQPVGSPLSLECTVEGTSNPNLYWYRQAAGRGLQLLFYSVGIGQISSEVPQNLSASRPQDRQFILSSKKLLLSDSGFYLCAWSAGTRASEQYFGPGTRLTVT.

The chain joins TRBV7-2 to TRBJ2-1, with 11 bases aligning to TRBD2. The junction had 6 bases not matched to a gene; V was cut back by 3 bases and J by 8 bases. Germline V lookup: CDR1 SGHTA, CDR2 FQGNSA. The CDR3 consists of 15 residues. For the CDR3, the DNA is TGTGCCAGCAGCTTGACTAGCGGGGCCTGGGATGAGCAGTTCTTC. This encodes CASSLTSGAWDEQFF. The full variable domain, its missing parts supplied by reference TRBV7-2 and TRBJ2-1, is GAGVSQSPSNKVTEKGKDVELRCDPISGHTALYWYRQSLGQGLEFLIYFQGNSAPDKSGLPSDRFSAERTGGSVSTLTIQRTQQEDSAVYLCASSLTSGAWDEQFFGPGTRLTVL.

The rearrangement links TRBV27 to TRBJ2-7, with 10 bases identical to TRBD1. The germline CDR1 and CDR2 sequences are MNHEY and SMNVEV (reference sequence). With 3 bases clipped from V and 7 bases from J, the junction kept 6 bases outside the gene matches. There are 14 residues in the CDR3. The CDR3 region is CASSFGTGAREQYF. In DNA, the CDR3 is TGTGCCAGCAGTTTTGGGACAGGGGCACGAGAGCAGTACTTC.

The chain carries TRBV4-3 and TRBJ2-6; tentatively, D is TRBD2 (6 bases). Per the germline V gene, CDR1 is LGHNA and CDR2 is YSLEER. CDR3 length: 15 amino acids. V was shortened by 3 bases and J by 0 bases, with 6 bases between the two germline ends. The CDR3 loop is CASSQTSSGANVLTF. The CDR3 DNA is TGCGCCAGCAGCCAGACTAGCTCTGGGGCCAACGTCCTGACTTTC.

The chain recombines TRBV19 with TRBJ1-3; 9 nucleotides agree with TRBD1. Trimming removed 7 bases from V and 2 bases from J; junction bases left unmatched: 3. Germline assignment: CDR1 LNHDA and CDR2 SQIVND (reference sequence). This CDR3 region has 14 residues. The CDR3 sequence: CASTGTGTGNTIYF. In DNA, the CDR3 is TGTGCCAGTACCGGGACAGGGACTGGAAACACCATATATTTT.

J is TRBJ2-3 and V is TRBV5-1; 16 bases are shared with TRBD2. Germline-derived CDR1 and CDR2 are SGHRS and YFSETQ. The V gene end was trimmed by 3 bases and the J gene end by 6 bases; junction bases not matched to a gene: 7. This CDR3 spans 17 amino acids. The CDR3 sequence: CASSSGLAGGFGDTQYF. The CDR3 DNA reads TGCGCCAGCAGCTCGGGACTAGCGGGAGGGTTCGGTGATACGCAGTATTTT.

The gene calls are TRBV3-1 (or the pseudogene TRBV3-2) and TRBJ2-2, with D perhaps matching TRBD1 (6 bases). Trimming took 5 bases from V and 0 from J, leaving 13 bases between them. The CDR3 totals 16 residues. Germline V gene lookup returns CDR1 LGHDT and CDR2 YNNKEL (reference sequence). The CDR3 loop is CASSSAGTPNTGELFF. CDR3 in DNA: TGTGCCAGCAGCTCAGCCGGGACACCGAACACCGGGGAGCTGTTTTTT.

The rearrangement links TRBV19 to TRBJ2-7, with TRBD1 identical over 9 bases. J was trimmed by 4 bases and V by 2 bases; bases with no gene match: 3. The CDR3 sequence is 14 residues long. Germline CDR1 LNHDA, CDR2 SQIVND (reference sequence). The CDR3 reads CASSIMGTGYEQYF. DNA of the CDR3: TGTGCCAGTAGTATAATGGGGACAGGGTACGAGCAGTACTTC.

This sequence joins TRBV5-1 and TRBJ2-6, with D unresolved. V was cut by 0 bases and J by 4 bases, with 11 bases left in between. The CDR3 covers 16 residues. The V gene's germline CDR1 is SGHRS and CDR2 YFSETQ. The CDR3 is CASSLGAEYGANVLTF. As DNA, the CDR3 is TGCGCCAGCAGCTTGGGGGCAGAGTACGGGGCCAACGTCCTGACTTTC.

The chain joins TRBV4-3 to TRBJ2-1; 10 bases line up with TRBD2. CDR1 is LGHNA and CDR2 is YSLEER in the germline V gene. CDR3 length equals 15 residues. J gave up 10 bases and V 1 base, and 7 bases lay outside the gene matches. CDR3 in amino acids: CASSQGAGGPREQFF. In nucleotides, the CDR3 is TGCGCCAGCAGCCAAGGAGCGGGAGGGCCGAGAGAGCAGTTCTTC.

This chain uses TRBV20-1 with TRBJ2-2; D is undetermined. Germline loops: CDR1 DFQATT, CDR2 SNEGSKA (reference sequence). The CDR3 runs 11 residues. Trimming shortened V by 6 bases and J by 7 bases, and 9 bases separated the two germline ends. CDR3 protein: CSAPLLGELFF. The CDR3 DNA follows: TGCAGTGCCCCTCTCCTCGGGGAGCTGTTTTTT.

The gene calls are TRBV18 and TRBJ1-2, with TRBD1 as a possible D gene (5 bases). The V gene's germline CDR1 is KGHSH and CDR2 LQKENI. Trimming shortened V by 2 bases and J by 2 bases, and 9 bases separated the two germline ends. This CDR3 region has 14 residues. For the CDR3, the DNA is TGTGCCAGCTCACCATGGCGGGGGAACTATGGCTACACCTTC. Translated, it gives CASSPWRGNYGYTF.

The V and J genes are TRBV7-6 and TRBJ1-1; possibly TRBD1 for D (5 bases). V was pared by 2 bases and J by 4 bases, with 11 bases between. This CDR3 is built from 14 residues. Germline CDR1 is SGHVS and CDR2 is FNYEAQ. DNA of the CDR3: TGTGCCAGCAGCTTAAATCGGGGGAGCACTGAAGCTTTCTTT. It codes for CASSLNRGSTEAFF.

This clone was counted between two and nine times. The chain links TRBV3-1 (or the pseudogene TRBV3-2) to TRBJ1-2, with 10 bases that match TRBD1. CDR1 and CDR2 (germline): LGHDT, YNNKEL (reference sequence). The V gene end was trimmed by 1 base and the J gene end by 8 bases; junction bases not matched to a gene: 7. The CDR3 totals 15 residues. CDR3 bases: TGTGCCAGCAGCCAAGTACCGACAGGGGGCGACGGCTACACCTTC. It is translated as CASSQVPTGGDGYTF.

CDR3 in amino acids: CASSLAGQYNEQFF. The CDR3 coding sequence is TGTGCCAGCAGCTTAGCAGGACAGTACAATGAGCAGTTCTTC. The chain employs TRBV7-9 and TRBJ2-1; tentative D call: TRBD1 (6 bases). V dropped 0 bases and J dropped 4 bases, with 7 bases sitting between them. This CDR3 comprises 14 residues. Germline assignment: CDR1 SEHNR and CDR2 FQNEAQ (reference sequence).

This rearrangement joins TRBV6-1 to TRBJ1-3; maybe TRBD1 (5 bases). The V and J ends lost 3 bases and 0 bases respectively, with 12 bases between them. Germline CDR1 MNHNS, CDR2 SASEGT. The CDR3 loop spans 16 amino acids. CDR3 nucleotides: TGTGCCAGCAGTGACCAGGGACTGAGCTCTGGAAACACCATATATTTT. Translated: CASSDQGLSSGNTIYF.

V is TRBV7-2 and J is TRBJ2-1; D possibly corresponds to TRBD1 (5 bases). Trimming removed 0 bases at V and 8 bases at J, with 8 bases between. From germline, CDR1 is SGHTA and CDR2 FQGNSA. The CDR3 length is 13 residues. The CDR3 loop is CASSLALGDEQFF. In nucleotides, the CDR3 is TGTGCCAGCAGCTTAGCGCTAGGGGATGAGCAGTTCTTC.

The chain joins TRBV3-1 (or the pseudogene TRBV3-2) to TRBJ1-2, with D uncertain. The CDR3 is 16 residues long. Per germline, CDR1 LGHDT and CDR2 YNNKEL (reference sequence). Trimming removed 4 bases at V and 7 bases at J, with 22 bases between. The CDR3 DNA follows: TGTGCCAGCAGCCCCCCGGGATTCAGCCGTCAAGGTGGCTACACCTTC. The encoded protein is CASSPPGFSRQGGYTF.

This chain links TRBV24-1 with TRBJ1-3; D not certain. The CDR3 length is 14 residues. The germline V gene encodes CDR1 KGHDR and CDR2 SFDVKD. With 6 bases removed from V and 0 bases from J, the gap between germline ends came to 8 bases. Here the CDR3 reads CATSNYSSGNTIYF. DNA for the CDR3: TGTGCCACCAGTAATTACAGCTCTGGAAACACCATATATTTT.

CDR3 in amino acids: CASGPGGQGVSGELFF. The CDR3 region has the DNA TGCGCCAGCGGCCCTGGGGGACAGGGTGTTTCCGGGGAGCTGTTTTTT. The J gene is TRBJ2-2, the V gene TRBV23-1; TRBD1 matches at 9 bases. TRBV23-1 is an ORF for which the function is uncertain. The CDR3 is 16 residues long. V dropped 8 bases and J dropped 6; count of bases not matched to a gene: 13.

The rearrangement links TRBV5-4 to TRBJ2-3; perhaps TRBD1 as D (6 bases). Trimming shortened V by 0 bases and J by 0 bases, and 8 bases separated the two germline ends. CDR1 and CDR2 from the germline V gene are SGHNT and YYREEE (reference sequence). This CDR3 has 15 residues. CDR3 amino acids: CASSLDQGSTDTQYF. The CDR3 DNA follows: TGTGCCAGCAGCTTGGATCAGGGGAGCACAGATACGCAGTATTTT.

The chain recombines TRBV6-5 with TRBJ2-1, with D possibly TRBD1 on 6 matching bases. The V gene lost 7 bases and the J gene lost 10 bases, with 11 bases spanning the gap. Per the germline V gene, CDR1 is MNHEY and CDR2 is SVGAGI. This CDR3 is built from 11 residues. The CDR3 loop is CASTRQVEQFF. CDR3 in DNA: TGTGCCAGCACCCGACAGGTCGAGCAGTTCTTC.

The rearrangement uses TRBV2 and TRBJ1-1, with no clear D. The CDR3 contains 11 residues. Germline loops: CDR1 SNHLY, CDR2 FYNNEI. The germline V and J ends were trimmed by 7 bases and 2 bases, with 5 bases remaining between them. In nucleotides, the CDR3 is TGTGCCAGCAACTACAACACTGAAGCTTTCTTT. It is translated as CASNYNTEAFF.

The rearrangement joins TRBV3-1 (or the pseudogene TRBV3-2) to TRBJ1-1; 11 nucleotides line up with TRBD1. In germline, CDR1 is LGHDT, CDR2 YNNKEL (reference sequence). V lost 6 bases, J lost 4 bases, and 7 bases stayed unmatched. This CDR3 has 15 amino acids. CDR3 amino acids: CASRQRDRGSTEAFF. The CDR3 nucleotides are TGTGCCAGCAGGCAACGGGACAGGGGGTCCACTGAAGCTTTCTTT.

This chain connects TRBV18 to TRBJ1-6; D remains unclear. Germline loops: CDR1 KGHSH, CDR2 LQKENI. Between the trimmed V and J ends, which lost 1 base and 7 bases, there was a span of 17 bases. This CDR3 spans 17 amino acids. CDR3: CASSPRLGRWENSPLHF. CDR3 sequence (DNA): TGTGCCAGCTCACCACGATTAGGGCGATGGGAGAATTCACCCCTCCACTTT.

The rearrangement uses TRBV6-1 and TRBJ1-3; D is ambiguous. Trimming left V 0 bases short and J 8 bases short, with 11 bases between. CDR3 length: 14 residues. Germline CDR1 is MNHNS and CDR2 is SASEGT. The CDR3 here is CASSEALRGDTIYF. CDR3 sequence (DNA): TGTGCCAGCAGTGAAGCGCTTCGGGGTGACACCATATATTTT.

The chain combines TRBV19 with TRBJ1-2; 10 bases fit TRBD1. The CDR3 runs to 16 residues. V lost 8 bases to trimming and J lost 5 bases; unmatched junction nucleotides: 14. Germline values: CDR1 LNHDA, CDR2 SQIVND (reference sequence). In DNA form, the CDR3 reads TGTGCCAGTTCGAGGACAGGGGGAGGGTTTGGGTATGGCTACACCTTC. It codes for CASSRTGGGFGYGYTF.

The rearrangement uses TRBV29-1 and TRBJ1-1; TRBD1 might be the D (5 bases). Germline V gene data show CDR1 as SQVTM and CDR2 as ANQGSEA. V was shortened by 5 bases and J by 1 base, with 5 bases between the two germline ends. The CDR3 covers 11 residues. CDR3 DNA: TGCAGCGTTAGGGGGAACACTGAAGCTTTCTTT. It specifies CSVRGNTEAFF.